This TCR beta chain stems from a study of tumor-infiltrating lymphocytes in oesophageal squamous cell carcinoma (dated by TCRdb to about 2016). The library was obtained by PCR. TCRdb records Illumina HiSeq 2000 as the sequencer. The public sequencing data were trimmed at Q25 with fastp and processed into clonotypes with MiXCR by TCRdb, which kept only in-frame beta chains. Merged by CDR3 protein, the rows form single entries marked with the most common genes and DNA. For this sample there are 15,000 to 20,000 distinct CDR3 sequences; over 40% appear just once. The ten largest make up roughly a sixth of the sample. Concerning this clonotype: The target of this receptor is not known. Base qualities are not recorded, but no much larger clone differs from it by a single base.

The CDR3 starts with the cysteine, ends with the phenylalanine, and has 15 residues. Here the CDR3 DNA is all that survives: 45 bases in frame from base 1. The germline V gene provides CDR1 MDHEN and CDR2 SYDVKM. The TCR originated in a female donor with esophageal squamous cell carcinoma. The sample consisted of normal esophageal tissue next to the tumor. The receptor chain draws on TRBV28 and TRBJ2-1, with no confident D gene call. The J call may be faulty, since TRBJ2-7 better matches the DNA end. Here the CDR3 is given as CASRPPWTNSYEQYF. The DNA is TGTGCCAGCAGGCCCCCTTGGACCAACTCCTACGAGCAGTACTTC.